The text below deals with one T cell receptor (beta chain). The record originates from a study of control samples from healthy donors and cancer patients. Trimming stripped 3 bases from V and 5 bases from J, with 11 bases between. The CDR3 is 14 amino acids. Germline V gene data show CDR1 as ENHRY and CDR2 as SYGVKD. Using immunoSEQ multiplex PCR, the repertoire was profiled, and TCRdb retains in-frame clones only, with some absent. The sample gives 100,000 to 150,000 clones, roughly nine tenths of which show up once; around 6.9% is in the top ten. The sample comprised PBMCs. This TCR was sampled from a man between 45 and 60 years old with head and neck cancer. This chain connects TRBV10-3 to TRBJ1-5; a possible D gene is TRBD1 (5 bases). Written as DNA, the CDR3 is TGTGCCATCAGTGAAACGGACACTGATCAGCCCCAGCATTTT. Its translation is CAISETDTDQPQHF.